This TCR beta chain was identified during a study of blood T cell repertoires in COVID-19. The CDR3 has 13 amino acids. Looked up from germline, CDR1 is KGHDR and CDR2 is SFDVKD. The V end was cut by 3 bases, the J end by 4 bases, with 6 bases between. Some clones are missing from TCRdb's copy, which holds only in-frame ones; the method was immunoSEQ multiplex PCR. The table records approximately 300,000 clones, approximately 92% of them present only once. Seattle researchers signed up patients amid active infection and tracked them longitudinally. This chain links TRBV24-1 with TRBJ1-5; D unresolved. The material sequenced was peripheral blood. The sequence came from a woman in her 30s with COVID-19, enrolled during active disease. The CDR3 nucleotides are TGTGCCACCAGTGATAGACTAAATCAGCCCCAGCATTTT. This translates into CATSDRLNQPQHF.